This TCR beta chain appears in the sequencing data of a study of T cells after posttransplantation cyclophosphamide. Study results and limitations: After PTCy, TRB diversity resembled that of CNI/methotrexate controls. Donor-recipient repertoire similarity was low at 1-2 months, rising over year one. TRB overlap between skin or GI tissue T cells and blood was limited.

The V gene lost 5 bases and the J gene lost 4 bases, with 14 bases spanning the gap. The CDR3 contains 14 residues. In germline, CDR1 is MNHNY, CDR2 SVGAGI (reference sequence). Profiling relied on immunoSEQ multiplex PCR, and the TCRdb table lists in-frame clones only, not all of them. This sample carries approximately 3,800 clones, roughly 81% of them seen once, and the ten largest clones take about 17%. For this clone: The antigen is undetermined.

Busulfan-fludarabine conditioning, marrow transplant, and cyclophosphamide on days +3 and +4 were administered. The TCR originated in a female patient in her forties or fifties who received an allogeneic stem cell transplant from a related donor, was CMV-positive, and had no GVHD. Certain T cells may be donor cells from the graft. Sequencing used PBMCs, obtained after an allogeneic stem cell transplant with post-transplant cyclophosphamide. The gene calls are TRBV6-6 and TRBJ1-2, with no clear D. As DNA, the CDR3 is TGTGCCAGCAGTCCTGTACAGTTCTCCTATGGCTACACCTTC. It yields the protein CASSPVQFSYGYTF.